This T cell receptor (beta chain) was recovered during a study of cytomegalovirus exposure and HLA in healthy donors. PCR used 60 Vbeta primers and 13 Jbeta primers. Data came from immunoSEQ multiplex PCR; TCRdb stores just in-frame clones and leaves some out. The top ten clones hold around 2.9% of a sample with roughly 190,000 clones, 62% of them seen once. V lost 3 bases and J lost 0, with 17 bases in between. Per the germline V gene, CDR1 is MRHNA and CDR2 is SNTAGT. The CDR3 contains 17 residues. A few counts support this clone. Its specificity is unknown. The study's findings and limits: One cluster of highly shared sequence variants probably arose as a sequencing artifact.

Sequencing input: PBMCs. V is TRBV6-4 and J is TRBJ1-2; tentatively, D is TRBD1 (5 bases). The sequence was collected from a man aged 35 to 55 in good health and CMV-seronegative. The CDR3 DNA reads TGTGCCAGCAGTGATTGGTCGCGGGGGAGAGCTAACTATGGCTACACCTTC. As protein: CASSDWSRGRANYGYTF.